Listed below are T cell receptor beta chains from one sample, sequenced in a study of T-cell reconstitution after alpha-beta-depleted transplantation in children. TCRdb itself ran the PCR reads through MiXCR, one entry per CDR3 protein. The sample lists approximately 31,000 distinct CDR3 sequences; nearly 6.5% were seen once. Sequences were derived from peripheral blood, sampled 60 days after TCRalphabeta/CD19-depleted stem cell transplant. Receptors originate from a child younger than two who had a stem cell transplant for acute myeloid leukemia, so the T cells may come from the graft donor. The CDR3 runs from the conserved cysteine through the conserved F or W. A D gene is named only where the DNA matches it firmly. Size tells how often a clone was seen (once, few, many) or the class of an expanded clone, and some rows leave it out.

size: many
D: TRBD2
V: TRBV10-3
J: TRBJ2-7
DNA: TGTGCCATCAGTGAGGTAGCGGGAGGGCTTCTTATTCCCTACGAGCAGTACTTC
CDR3: CAISEVAGGLLIPYEQYF

size: many
D: .
V: TRBV20-1
J: TRBJ2-5
DNA: TGCAGTGCCGCGGGACCGGGAGAGAAAGAGACCCAGTACTTC
CDR3: CSAAGPGEKETQYF

size: many
D: .
V: TRBV27
J: TRBJ2-7
DNA: TGTGCCAGCTTGCCAGCGGGTTCCAACGAGCAGTACTTC
CDR3: CASLPAGSNEQYF

size: many
D: .
V: TRBV20-1
J: TRBJ1-2
DNA: TGCAGTGCTGACGTCTTCTTCGGAGCTAACTATGGCTACACCTTC
CDR3: CSADVFFGANYGYTF

size: many
D: .
V: TRBV20-1
J: TRBJ2-1
DNA: TGCAGTGCCGGGGGCGAGAAGGATGAGCAGTTCTTC
CDR3: CSAGGEKDEQFF

size: many
D: .
V: TRBV27
J: TRBJ1-2
DNA: TGTGCCAGCAGTTGGGGAGGGAACTATGGCTACACCTTC
CDR3: CASSWGGNYGYTF

size: .
D: TRBD2
V: TRBV12-3/TRBV12-4
J: TRBJ2-2
DNA: TGTGCCATCTGTTTAGCGGGCGGAGTTGGTCCGAACACCGGGGAGCTGTTTTTT
CDR3: CAICLAGGVGPNTGELFF

size: .
D: .
V: TRBV7-2
J: TRBJ1-3
DNA: TGTGCCAGCAGCTTCTCGGACAGCTCTGGAAACACCATATATTTT
CDR3: CASSFSDSSGNTIYF

size: many
D: .
V: TRBV4-2
J: TRBJ2-7
DNA: TGTGCCAGCAGCCAGACCCCAGGGACCTACGAGCAGTACTTC
CDR3: CASSQTPGTYEQYF

size: many
D: .
V: TRBV20-1
J: TRBJ2-2
DNA: TGCAGTGCTAGTCTCCCTGGGGGGCTAATAAACACCGGGGAGCTGTTTTTT
CDR3: CSASLPGGLINTGELFF

size: many
D: .
V: TRBV9
J: TRBJ1-2
DNA: TGTGCCAGCAGTTTCGACCTGGGATCCTATGGCTACACCTTC
CDR3: CASSFDLGSYGYTF

size: many
D: .
V: TRBV29-1
J: TRBJ2-1
DNA: TGCAGCGCCGCCAGCCCCTACAATGAGCAGTTCTTC
CDR3: CSAASPYNEQFF

size: many
D: .
V: TRBV12-3/TRBV12-4
J: TRBJ2-2
DNA: TGTGCCACCTCTCTAGGCGGTCCCGGGGAGCTGTTTTTT
CDR3: CATSLGGPGELFF

size: many
D: TRBD1
V: TRBV20-1
J: TRBJ1-4
DNA: TGCAGTGCTCAGGACAGGTCCGCAACTAATGAAAAACTGTTTTTT
CDR3: CSAQDRSATNEKLFF

size: many
D: TRBD2
V: TRBV12-5
J: TRBJ2-1
DNA: TGTGCTAGTGGTCCGGGACTAGGTCTCGATGAGCAGTTCTTC
CDR3: CASGPGLGLDEQFF

size: many
D: TRBD2
V: TRBV27
J: TRBJ2-1
DNA: TGTGCCAGCAGTTCCTGGGGGACTAGCAGGGGCAATGAGCAGTTCTTC
CDR3: CASSSWGTSRGNEQFF

size: many
D: TRBD1
V: TRBV5-5
J: TRBJ2-5
DNA: TGTGCCAGCAGCCGCGGAAACACAGGGACAGGGGGCTGGGAGACCCAGTACTTC
CDR3: CASSRGNTGTGGWETQYF

size: few
D: .
V: TRBV18
J: TRBJ1-5
DNA: TGTGCCAGCTCACCCAAGGGGGGTCAGCCCCAGCATTTT
CDR3: CASSPKGGQPQHF

size: many
D: .
V: TRBV4-1
J: TRBJ1-4
DNA: TGCGCCAGCAGCCAAGGTTACAACGAAAAACTGTTTTTT
CDR3: CASSQGYNEKLFF

size: .
D: .
V: TRBV25-1
J: TRBJ1-2
DNA: TGTGCCAGCAGTGGACAGGTCTATGGCTACACCTTC
CDR3: CASSGQVYGYTF

size: many
D: TRBD2
V: TRBV4-3
J: TRBJ2-1
DNA: TGCGCCAGCAGCCAAGACCCTGCACTAGCGGGAGTAAATGAGCAGTTCTTC
CDR3: CASSQDPALAGVNEQFF

size: medium-sized
D: TRBD1
V: TRBV29-1
J: TRBJ2-5
DNA: TGCAGCACTGACAGGGGCCAAGAGACCCAGTACTTC
CDR3: CSTDRGQETQYF

size: few
D: TRBD1
V: TRBV12-3/TRBV12-4
J: TRBJ1-6
DNA: TGTGCCAGCAGCCCAAGGACAGGGGCACCCCTCCACTTT
CDR3: CASSPRTGAPLHF

size: many
D: .
V: TRBV28
J: TRBJ1-1
DNA: TGTGCCAGCAGTTATAGGGGCTACCTAACTGAAGCTTTCTTT
CDR3: CASSYRGYLTEAFF

size: many
D: TRBD1
V: TRBV24-1
J: TRBJ2-7
DNA: TGTGCCACCAGTGACCCGGACAGGGGCTACGAGCAGTACTTC
CDR3: CATSDPDRGYEQYF

size: many
D: .
V: TRBV5-1
J: TRBJ2-1
DNA: TGCGCCAGCAGCTTGGCCGGGGTCTATGAGCAGTTCTTC
CDR3: CASSLAGVYEQFF

size: .
D: TRBD2
V: TRBV12-3/TRBV12-4
J: TRBJ2-2
DNA: TGTACCTGCTGTTTTGGAGGTGTCGGGACTAGTTTACACAGGGAGCTGTTTTTT
CDR3: CTCCFGGVGTSLHRELFF

size: many
D: .
V: TRBV6-4
J: TRBJ2-4
DNA: TGTGCCAGCAGTAGTTACAGGCCTCTAGCCAAAAACATTCAGTACTTC
CDR3: CASSSYRPLAKNIQYF

size: few
D: .
V: TRBV7-7
J: TRBJ2-5
DNA: TGTGCCAGCAGGGCACAGGGAGGGGAGACCCAGTACTTC
CDR3: CASRAQGGETQYF

size: many
D: .
V: TRBV30
J: TRBJ2-6
DNA: TGTGCCTGGGGCGGACGGAAATCCTCTGGGGCCAACGTCCTGACTTTC
CDR3: CAWGGRKSSGANVLTF

size: few
D: .
V: TRBV12-3/TRBV12-4
J: TRBJ2-5
DNA: TGTGCCAGCAGTTTGGGGGGAGGAGGAGAGACCCAGTACTTC
CDR3: CASSLGGGGETQYF

size: many
D: .
V: TRBV29-1
J: TRBJ2-3
DNA: TGCAGCGTTGGGGCTCACCACCGGGTGACAGATACGCAGTATTTT
CDR3: CSVGAHHRVTDTQYF

size: many
D: .
V: TRBV7-9
J: TRBJ1-4
DNA: TGTGCCAGCAGCTCAGTGGAAGACTCAGAAAAACTGTTTTTT
CDR3: CASSSVEDSEKLFF

size: .
D: TRBD2
V: TRBV13
J: TRBJ2-7
DNA: TGTGCCAGCAGCCCCAGAACTAGCGGGAGTCCCTACGAGCAGTACTTC
CDR3: CASSPRTSGSPYEQYF

size: medium-sized
D: .
V: TRBV4-2
J: TRBJ2-5
DNA: TGTGCCAGCAGCCAAGATGGGCTGAGAAGGGGCTGGGTGGAGACCCAGTACTTC
CDR3: CASSQDGLRRGWVETQYF

size: many
D: TRBD2
V: TRBV27
J: TRBJ2-1
DNA: TGTGCCACACAACTAGCGGGAGGACACAATGAGCAGTTCTTC
CDR3: CATQLAGGHNEQFF

size: many
D: .
V: TRBV6-6
J: TRBJ1-5
DNA: TGTGCCAGCAGTTACGTGGGAATGAAGCCCCAGCATTTT
CDR3: CASSYVGMKPQHF

size: .
D: .
V: TRBV10-3
J: TRBJ1-3
DNA: TGTGCCATTCAGGGGAACACCATATATTTT
CDR3: CAIQGNTIYF

size: many
D: .
V: TRBV20-1
J: TRBJ2-1
DNA: TGCAGTGCTAGAGGGTTCATAGTATCCCTCAATGAGCAGTTCTTC
CDR3: CSARGFIVSLNEQFF

size: many
D: TRBD1
V: TRBV28
J: TRBJ2-5
DNA: TGTGCCAGCAGTCCCGGGACAGGTAAACGGGAAGAGACCCAGTACTTC
CDR3: CASSPGTGKREETQYF

size: many
D: .
V: TRBV29-1
J: TRBJ2-7
DNA: TGCAGCGTTGAAGGCCGGAGGAACGAGCAGTACTTC
CDR3: CSVEGRRNEQYF

size: many
D: TRBD1
V: TRBV28
J: TRBJ1-4
DNA: TGTGCCAGCAGTCCGGGGGACAGATCGCGGGAAAAACTGTTTTTT
CDR3: CASSPGDRSREKLFF

size: many
D: .
V: TRBV6-2/TRBV6-3
J: TRBJ2-7
DNA: TGTGCCAGCAGTTCCCTACTTGGCGATTCCCTCTACGAGCAGTACTTC
CDR3: CASSSLLGDSLYEQYF

size: many
D: TRBD1
V: TRBV20-1
J: TRBJ1-2
DNA: TGCAGTGCCCTTGACAGGGGCTACTATGGCTACACCTTC
CDR3: CSALDRGYYGYTF

size: many
D: TRBD1
V: TRBV19
J: TRBJ1-6
DNA: TGTGCCAGTAGTATAACGTACAGGGGGATTTCACCCCTCCACTTT
CDR3: CASSITYRGISPLHF

size: many
D: TRBD1
V: TRBV5-1
J: TRBJ1-1
DNA: TGCGCCAGCAGGCGGACAGGGGGCACTGAAGCTTTCTTT
CDR3: CASRRTGGTEAFF

size: many
D: .
V: TRBV7-2
J: TRBJ1-1
DNA: TGTGCCAGCAGCCCTTTACTAGGCACTGAAGCTTTCTTT
CDR3: CASSPLLGTEAFF

size: few
D: TRBD1
V: TRBV24-1
J: TRBJ1-2
DNA: TGTGCCACCAGTGATCCGGGACAGGGGAACGGCTACACCTTC
CDR3: CATSDPGQGNGYTF

size: many
D: .
V: TRBV7-2
J: TRBJ2-1
DNA: TGTGCCAGCAGCTTGCCGGGGGCCTCCTACAATGAGCAGTTCTTC
CDR3: CASSLPGASYNEQFF